This is a list of T cell receptor beta chains from one sample in a study of cytotoxic CD8 clonotypes in ibrutinib-treated CLL. Profiling relied on immunoSEQ multiplex PCR, and the TCRdb table lists in-frame clones only, not all of them. This sample has fewer than 80,000 clones, with less than 60% found just once. The sequencing used PBMCs, collected after 12 months of ibrutinib treatment. Source of these receptors: a human donor with chronic lymphocytic leukemia. CDR3s include the opening cysteine and the closing phenylalanine or tryptophan. A row's size may be missing; if present it is once, few, many or a size class.

V gene	clone size	J gene	CDR3 protein
TRBV5-8	.	TRBJ2-5	CASSLGGSRETQYF
TRBV5-6	.	TRBJ2-3	CASSLVGQGTDTQYF
TRBV6-6	.	TRBJ1-2	CASSRVTGTAYGYTF
TRBV28	.	TRBJ1-5	CASRFGGGGNQPQHF
TRBV5-5	.	TRBJ1-6	CASSYHDRDRSPLHF
TRBV6-1	.	TRBJ1-4	CASSEASRGFATNEKLFF
TRBV19	.	TRBJ1-3	CATKLWERDSGNTIYF
TRBV29-1	.	TRBJ1-3	CIPSDRINTIYF
TRBV30	.	TRBJ1-1	CAWSLRGTEAFF
TRBV2	.	TRBJ2-3	CASRSSGTDTQYF
TRBV5-1	many	TRBJ1-1	CASSFATGLSEAFF
TRBV6-9	.	TRBJ1-2	CASQGQKDGYTF
TRBV6-5	.	TRBJ2-1	CASSGRSYNEQFF
TRBV10-3	.	TRBJ1-1	CASREAGEAFF
TRBV9	.	TRBJ2-7	CASSVMKYEQYF
TRBV6-5	few	TRBJ2-6	CASRLNSGANVLTF
TRBV5-1	.	TRBJ1-6	CASSPVGITLHF
TRBV5-1	.	TRBJ2-1	CASKGGSAQNEQFF
TRBV7-2	.	TRBJ1-1	CASSLQITGVEAFF
TRBV30	.	TRBJ1-2	CAWSVRGGGYTF
TRBV11-1	.	TRBJ2-7	CASSSPPKGRRDEQYF
TRBV29-1	.	TRBJ2-4	CSVKPAKNIQYF
TRBV2	medium-sized	TRBJ2-1	CASLFGLQFF
TRBV6-1	few	TRBJ1-6	CASSDASPLHF
TRBV27	.	TRBJ2-3	CASNGARTGGTDTQYF
TRBV10-1	.	TRBJ1-3	CASRPGTAGNTIYF
TRBV29-1	medium-sized	TRBJ1-1	CSFTGTEGTEAFF
TRBV29-1	.	TRBJ2-1	CSVGSNEQFF
TRBV11-2	.	TRBJ2-3	CASGVTSTDTQYF
TRBV27	.	TRBJ1-5	CASSTQGRDQPQHF
TRBV28	.	TRBJ2-3	CASCRGSTDTQYF
TRBV28	few	TRBJ1-1	CASDRGMGTEAFF
TRBV5-1	.	TRBJ1-3	CASSLTPRTGAGNTIYF
TRBV7-2	once	TRBJ2-1	CASMGYNEQFF
TRBV2	few	TRBJ1-3	CASRTGKGVEKGNTIYF
TRBV25-1	.	TRBJ2-2	CASSEQGARVGELFF
TRBV21-1	.	TRBJ1-1	CANLGKLNTEAFF
TRBV30	medium-sized	TRBJ1-1	CAWRRGRDTEAFF
TRBV18	few	TRBJ2-1	CASSTPLIERNEQFF
TRBV4-2	.	TRBJ2-1	CASSRDLGDEQFF
TRBV9	few	TRBJ2-2	CASSSRGTSRPITGELFF
TRBV28	few	TRBJ1-2	CASSPSRTAGYGYTF
TRBV4-2	.	TRBJ2-3	CASSQVTDTQYF
TRBV18	.	TRBJ1-1	CASSRGQSNTEAFF
TRBV27	.	TRBJ2-5	CASSFLVGETQYF
TRBV7-6	.	TRBJ2-1	CASSRPTSGRSSSYNEQFF
TRBV19	.	TRBJ2-5	CASSQGGFWETQYF
TRBV30	.	TRBJ2-3	CAWSGSSPDTQYF
TRBV6-5	.	TRBJ1-3	CASRRGLGNTIYF
TRBV9	.	TRBJ2-1	CASSVGLVPGNEQFF
TRBV5-1	.	TRBJ2-5	CASSFPSLVETQYF
TRBV11-2	few	TRBJ2-7	CASRLAGGRLGSYEQYF
TRBV6-5	.	TRBJ1-2	CASSYAHNRVSYGYTF
TRBV19	.	TRBJ2-6	CASSPRTPGANVLTF
TRBV7-6	.	TRBJ1-2	CASSPGTGYGYTF